This TCR beta chain comes out of a study of CD8 T cells in ankylosing spondylitis. As to this clonotype: Its target is not known.

The CDR3 runs 17 residues. V lost 0 bases and J lost 0, with 15 bases in between. The germline gives CDR1 MNHEY, CDR2 SVGAGI. Study conclusions and caveats: With a CD8+ phenotype, disease-linked clones were relatively rare in peripheral blood. From matched ankylosing spondylitis synovial fluid, disease-linked clones were reportedly recovered at significantly enriched levels. Blood from ankylosing spondylitis patients appeared to carry a characteristic roughly 8-variant TCR beta motif. Some of these motif variants have turned up before, in reports on reactive arthritis synovial fluid and blood.

The authors made TCR beta libraries by quantitative 5'-RACE with molecular barcodes. From the 5' RACE reads, TCRdb called clonotypes with MiXCR, one entry per CDR3 protein. The table records fewer than 400,000 distinct CDR3 sequences, about a fifth of them present only once. V usage is TRBV6-5 and J usage is TRBJ2-7, with a weak D call TRBD2 (5 bases). Sequencing was done on a sample of blood, either unsorted or a sorted T cell fraction (not recorded which). The sequence was obtained from a male donor with ankylosing spondylitis. The CDR3 loop is CASSYSPSRSSSYEQYF. For the CDR3, the DNA is TGTGCCAGCAGTTACTCGCCTAGCAGATCAAGCTCCTACGAGCAGTACTTC.